This T cell receptor (beta chain) was found in a study of T-cell reconstitution after alpha-beta-depleted transplantation in children. The CDR3 length is 14 residues. Per germline, CDR1 SGHDN and CDR2 FVKESK. With 1 base removed from V and 4 bases from J, the gap between germline ends came to 10 bases. Unique molecular identifiers were incorporated when the TCRbeta library was constructed. TCRdb fed the PCR reads into MiXCR, producing one record per CDR3 protein. Among 400,000 to 500,000 distinct CDR3 sequences, approximately 10% were seen once, and the ten largest hold roughly 5.5%. This chain links TRBV14 with TRBJ1-1; tentative D call: TRBD1 (5 bases). Sequenced here: PBMCs from the stem cell graft donor, sampled from the stem cell graft. This TCR came from a human donor who donated a stem cell graft to a child with acute myeloid leukemia. The CDR3 nucleotides are TGTGCCAGCAGCCAAGTCGGGGCCAGCACTGAAGCTTTCTTT. As protein: CASSQVGASTEAFF.